This T cell receptor (beta chain) was sequenced for a study of blood T cell repertoires in COVID-19. As for the study in general: T cells, B-cell-depleted T cells, or PBMCs supplied cDNA or gDNA.

The table lists this clone with a few counts. The Seattle site enrolled patients during active infection and followed them longitudinally. Authors' processing steps: It was from reference gene primer amplification that nucleated cell counts were estimated. The table came from immunoSEQ multiplex PCR; TCRdb's copy has only in-frame clones and leaves some out. The V and J calls and clone size are taken from that table; D and trimming were inferred from the DNA. The sample includes roughly 170,000 clones, about 87% seen only once; the top ten take approximately 12%. Germline assignment: CDR1 ENHRY and CDR2 SYGVKD. The CDR3 length is 14 residues. V was shortened by 4 bases and J by 0 bases, with 9 bases between the two germline ends.

Sequenced sample: peripheral blood. The chain has TRBV10-3 and TRBJ1-1; maybe TRBD1 (6 bases). This clonotype originated in a woman between 70 and 85 years old with COVID-19, enrolled during active disease. CDR3 DNA: TGTGCCATCAGTGTAGCAGGGGTGAACACTGAAGCTTTCTTT. Amino acids: CAISVAGVNTEAFF.